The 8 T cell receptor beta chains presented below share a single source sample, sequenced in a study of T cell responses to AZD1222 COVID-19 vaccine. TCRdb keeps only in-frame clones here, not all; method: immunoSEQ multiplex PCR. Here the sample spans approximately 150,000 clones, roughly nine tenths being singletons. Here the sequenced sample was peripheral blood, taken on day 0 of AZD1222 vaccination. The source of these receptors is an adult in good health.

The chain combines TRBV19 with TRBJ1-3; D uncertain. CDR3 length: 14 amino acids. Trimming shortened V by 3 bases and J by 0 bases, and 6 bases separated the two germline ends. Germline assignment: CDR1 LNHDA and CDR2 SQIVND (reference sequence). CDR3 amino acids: CASSMRTSGNTIYF. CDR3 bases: TGTGCCAGTAGTATGAGGACCTCTGGAAACACCATATATTTT. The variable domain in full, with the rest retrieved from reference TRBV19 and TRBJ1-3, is DGGITQSPKYLFRKEGQNVTLSCEQNLNHDAMYWYRQDPGQGLRLIYYSQIVNDFQKGDIAEGYSVSREKKESFPLTVTSAQKNPTAFYLCASSMRTSGNTIYFGEGSWLTVV.

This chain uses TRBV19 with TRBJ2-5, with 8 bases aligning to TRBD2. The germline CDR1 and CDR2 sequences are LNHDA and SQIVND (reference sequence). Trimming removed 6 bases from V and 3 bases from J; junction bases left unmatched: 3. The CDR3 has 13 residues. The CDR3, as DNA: TGTGCCAGTAGCAGGGGACTAGAAGAGACCCAGTACTTC. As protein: CASSRGLEETQYF. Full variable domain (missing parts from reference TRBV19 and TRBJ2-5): DGGITQSPKYLFRKEGQNVTLSCEQNLNHDAMYWYRQDPGQGLRLIYYSQIVNDFQKGDIAEGYSVSREKKESFPLTVTSAQKNPTAFYLCASSRGLEETQYFGPGTRLLVL.

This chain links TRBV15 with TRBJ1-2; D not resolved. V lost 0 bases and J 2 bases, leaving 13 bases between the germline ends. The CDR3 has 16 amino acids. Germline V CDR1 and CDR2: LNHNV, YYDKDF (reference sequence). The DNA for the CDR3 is TGTGCCACCAGCAGAGATCTTGCGAACAGAAACTATGGCTACACCTTC. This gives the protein CATSRDLANRNYGYTF.

This chain's CDR3 is CASSVARVPPQYF. The CDR3 nucleotides read TGTGCCAGCAGCGTAGCGCGGGTCCCCCCCCAGTACTTC. The chain employs TRBV9 and TRBJ2-5; possibly TRBD2 for D (5 bases). CDR3 length: 13 amino acids. V was cut by 0 bases and J by 9 bases, with 12 bases left in between. Germline CDR1 reads SGDLS; CDR2 reads YYNGEE.

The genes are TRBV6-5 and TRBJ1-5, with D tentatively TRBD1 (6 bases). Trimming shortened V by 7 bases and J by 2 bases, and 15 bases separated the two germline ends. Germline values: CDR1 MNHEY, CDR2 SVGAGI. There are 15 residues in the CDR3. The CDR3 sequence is CASKQTGGGNQPQHF. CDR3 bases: TGTGCCAGCAAACAGACAGGAGGTGGCAATCAGCCCCAGCATTTT.

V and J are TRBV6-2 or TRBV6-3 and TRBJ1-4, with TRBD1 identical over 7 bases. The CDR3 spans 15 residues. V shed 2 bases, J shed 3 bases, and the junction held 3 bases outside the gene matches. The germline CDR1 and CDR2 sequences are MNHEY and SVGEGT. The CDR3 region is CASSYTGTANEKLFF. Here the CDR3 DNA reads TGTGCCAGCAGTTACACCGGGACAGCTAATGAAAAACTGTTTTTT.

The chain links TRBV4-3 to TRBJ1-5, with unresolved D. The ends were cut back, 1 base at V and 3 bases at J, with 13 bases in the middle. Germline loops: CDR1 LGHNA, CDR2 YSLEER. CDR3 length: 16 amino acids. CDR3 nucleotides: TGCGCCAGCAGCCAAGCATGGGGATCCCCCAATCAGCCCCAGCATTTT. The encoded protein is CASSQAWGSPNQPQHF.

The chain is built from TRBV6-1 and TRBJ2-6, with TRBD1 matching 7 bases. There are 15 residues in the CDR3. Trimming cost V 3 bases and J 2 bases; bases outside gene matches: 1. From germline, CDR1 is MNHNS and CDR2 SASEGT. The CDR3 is CASSEGTAGANVLTF. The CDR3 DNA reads TGTGCCAGCAGTGAGGGGACAGCTGGGGCCAACGTCCTGACTTTC.